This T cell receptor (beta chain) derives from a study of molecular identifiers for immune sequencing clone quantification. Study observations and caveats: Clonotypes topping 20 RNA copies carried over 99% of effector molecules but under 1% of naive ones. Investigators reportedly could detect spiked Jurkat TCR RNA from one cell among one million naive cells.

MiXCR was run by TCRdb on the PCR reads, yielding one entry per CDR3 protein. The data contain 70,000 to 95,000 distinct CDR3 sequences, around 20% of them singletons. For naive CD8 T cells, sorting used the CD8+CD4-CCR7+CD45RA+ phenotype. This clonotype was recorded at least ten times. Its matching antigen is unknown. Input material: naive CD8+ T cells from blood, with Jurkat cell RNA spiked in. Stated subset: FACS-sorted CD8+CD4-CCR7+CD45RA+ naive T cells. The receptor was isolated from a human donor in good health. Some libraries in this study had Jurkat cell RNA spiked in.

CDR3 residues: CASSLITSGTLIHNEQFF. CDR3 nucleotides: TGTGCCAGCAGCTTAATCACTAGCGGGACCCTTATCCACAATGAGCAGTTCTTC. The chain has TRBV7-9 and TRBJ2-1, with 10 bases fitting TRBD2. Germline lookup yields CDR1 SEHNR and CDR2 FQNEAQ (reference sequence). CDR3 length: 18 residues. Trimming took 2 bases from V and 5 from J; bases not matched to a gene: 12.